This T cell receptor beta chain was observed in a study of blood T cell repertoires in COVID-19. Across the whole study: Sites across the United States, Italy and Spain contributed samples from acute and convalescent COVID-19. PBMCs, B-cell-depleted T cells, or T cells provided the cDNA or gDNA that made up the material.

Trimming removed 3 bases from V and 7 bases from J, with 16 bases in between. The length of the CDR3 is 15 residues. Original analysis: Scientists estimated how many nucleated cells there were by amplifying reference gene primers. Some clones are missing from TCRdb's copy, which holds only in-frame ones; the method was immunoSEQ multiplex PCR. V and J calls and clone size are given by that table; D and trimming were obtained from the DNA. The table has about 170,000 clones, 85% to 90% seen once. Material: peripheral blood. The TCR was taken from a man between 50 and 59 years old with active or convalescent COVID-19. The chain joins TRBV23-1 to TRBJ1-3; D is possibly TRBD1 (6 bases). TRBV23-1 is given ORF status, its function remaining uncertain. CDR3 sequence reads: CASSHGTPVRNTIYF. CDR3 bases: TGCGCCAGCAGTCACGGGACACCCGTAAGGAACACCATATATTTT.